This T cell receptor (beta chain) was documented in a study of blood T cell repertoires in COVID-19. Study context: Sources were T cells, B-cell-depleted T cells, or PBMCs; the material itself was cDNA or gDNA.

This table comes from immunoSEQ multiplex PCR, and its TCRdb copy is limited to in-frame clones, with some not included. The sample holds about 250,000 clones; roughly four fifths are singletons and the top ten take about 4.4%. Germline-derived CDR1 and CDR2 are KGHSH and LQKENI. The V and J ends lost 3 bases and 4 bases, in that order; junction bases with no gene match: 11. The CDR3 is made up of 16 amino acids. V is TRBV18 and J is TRBJ2-5; 7 bases fit TRBD1. This TCR was recovered from a man aged 45-60 years with active or convalescent COVID-19. The sample consisted of peripheral blood. CDR3 coding DNA: TGTGCCAGCTCACCCCTCCCCGTGACAGGGAGAGAGACCCAGTACTTC. This translates into CASSPLPVTGRETQYF.